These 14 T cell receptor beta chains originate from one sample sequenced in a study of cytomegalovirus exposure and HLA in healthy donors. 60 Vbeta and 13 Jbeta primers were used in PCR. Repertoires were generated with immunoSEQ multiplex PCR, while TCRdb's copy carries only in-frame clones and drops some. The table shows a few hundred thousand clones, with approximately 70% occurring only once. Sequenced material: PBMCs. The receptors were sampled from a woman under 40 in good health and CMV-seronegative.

The CDR3 reads CASSSGGVSDTGELFF. The CDR3 bases are TGTGCCAGCAGCTCGGGCGGGGTGAGTGACACCGGGGAGCTGTTTTTT. The V gene is TRBV5-4, the J gene TRBJ2-2, with D possibly TRBD2 on 6 matching bases. V lost 3 bases, J lost 3 bases, and 15 bases lay in between. This CDR3 is 16 amino acids long. Germline V gene sequence: CDR1 SGHNT, CDR2 YYREEE (reference sequence).

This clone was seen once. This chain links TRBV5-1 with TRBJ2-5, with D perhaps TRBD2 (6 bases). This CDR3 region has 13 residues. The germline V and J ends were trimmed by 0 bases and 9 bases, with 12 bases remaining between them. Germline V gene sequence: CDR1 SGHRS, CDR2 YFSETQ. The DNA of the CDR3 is TGCGCCAGCAGCTTGGGGGTTTGGGAGGCCCAGTACTTC. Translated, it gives CASSLGVWEAQYF.

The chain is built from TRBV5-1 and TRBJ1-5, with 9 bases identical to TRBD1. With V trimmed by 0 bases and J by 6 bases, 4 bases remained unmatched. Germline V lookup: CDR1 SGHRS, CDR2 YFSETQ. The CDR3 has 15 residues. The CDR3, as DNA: TGCGCCAGCAGCTTGGGTACAGGGGGCGGTCAGCCCCAGCATTTT. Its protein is CASSLGTGGGQPQHF. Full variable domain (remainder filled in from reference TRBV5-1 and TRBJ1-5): KAGVTQTPRYLIKTRGQQVTLSCSPISGHRSVSWYQQTPGQGLQFLFEYFSETQRNKGNFPGRFSGRQFSNSRSEMNVSTLELGDSALYLCASSLGTGGGQPQHFGDGTRLSIL.

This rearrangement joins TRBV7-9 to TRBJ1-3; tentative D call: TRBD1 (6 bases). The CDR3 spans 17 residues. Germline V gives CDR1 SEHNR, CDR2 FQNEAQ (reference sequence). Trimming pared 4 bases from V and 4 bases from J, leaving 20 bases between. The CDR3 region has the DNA TGTGCCAGCAGCTCGATGGTAAAACAGGGTGCAGGAAACACCATATATTTT. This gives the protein CASSSMVKQGAGNTIYF.

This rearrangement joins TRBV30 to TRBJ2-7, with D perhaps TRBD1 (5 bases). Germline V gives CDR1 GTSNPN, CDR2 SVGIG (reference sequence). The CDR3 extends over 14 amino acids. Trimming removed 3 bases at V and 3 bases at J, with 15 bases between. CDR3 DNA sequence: TGTGCCTGGAGCGCTAACAGGAGAAACTACGAGCAGTACTTC. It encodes CAWSANRRNYEQYF.

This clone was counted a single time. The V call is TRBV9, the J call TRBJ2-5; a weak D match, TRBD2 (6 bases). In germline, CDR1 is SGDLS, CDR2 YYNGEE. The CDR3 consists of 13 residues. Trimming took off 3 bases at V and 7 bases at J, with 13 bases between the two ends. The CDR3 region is CASSGIAVGTQYF. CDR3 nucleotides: TGTGCCAGCAGCGGTATAGCGGTAGGGACCCAGTACTTC.

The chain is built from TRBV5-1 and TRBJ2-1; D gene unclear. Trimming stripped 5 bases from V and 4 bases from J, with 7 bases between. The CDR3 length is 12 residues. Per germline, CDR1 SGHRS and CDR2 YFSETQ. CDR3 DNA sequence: TGCGCCAGCAGTTCTACGTACAATGAGCAGTTCTTC. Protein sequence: CASSSTYNEQFF. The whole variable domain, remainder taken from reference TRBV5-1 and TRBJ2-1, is KAGVTQTPRYLIKTRGQQVTLSCSPISGHRSVSWYQQTPGQGLQFLFEYFSETQRNKGNFPGRFSGRQFSNSRSEMNVSTLELGDSALYLCASSSTYNEQFFGPGTRLTVL.

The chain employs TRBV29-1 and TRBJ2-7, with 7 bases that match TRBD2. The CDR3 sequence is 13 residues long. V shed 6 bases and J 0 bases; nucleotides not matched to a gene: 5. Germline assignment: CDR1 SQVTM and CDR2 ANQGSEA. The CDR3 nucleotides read TGCAGCGTGATCCGGACTAGCTCCTACGAGCAGTACTTC. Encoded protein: CSVIRTSSYEQYF.

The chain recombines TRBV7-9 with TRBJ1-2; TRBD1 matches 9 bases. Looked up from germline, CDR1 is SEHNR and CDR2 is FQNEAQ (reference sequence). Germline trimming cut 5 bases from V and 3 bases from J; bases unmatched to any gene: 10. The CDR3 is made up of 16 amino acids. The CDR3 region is CASSRTGVSGDYGYTF. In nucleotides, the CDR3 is TGTGCCAGCAGCAGGACAGGGGTTAGTGGGGACTATGGCTACACCTTC.

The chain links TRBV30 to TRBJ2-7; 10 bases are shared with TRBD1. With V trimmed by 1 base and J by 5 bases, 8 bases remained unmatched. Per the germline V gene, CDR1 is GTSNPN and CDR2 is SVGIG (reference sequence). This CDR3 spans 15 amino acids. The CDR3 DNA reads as TGTGCCTGGAGTGACCGGGACAGGGGTCACCACGAGCAGTACTTC. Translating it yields CAWSDRDRGHHEQYF.

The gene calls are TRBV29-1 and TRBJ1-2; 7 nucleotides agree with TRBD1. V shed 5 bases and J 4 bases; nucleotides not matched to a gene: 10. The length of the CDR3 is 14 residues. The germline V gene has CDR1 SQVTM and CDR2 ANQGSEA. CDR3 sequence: CSVRGDRYGYGYTF. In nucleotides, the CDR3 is TGCAGCGTTCGTGGGGACAGATACGGCTATGGCTACACCTTC.

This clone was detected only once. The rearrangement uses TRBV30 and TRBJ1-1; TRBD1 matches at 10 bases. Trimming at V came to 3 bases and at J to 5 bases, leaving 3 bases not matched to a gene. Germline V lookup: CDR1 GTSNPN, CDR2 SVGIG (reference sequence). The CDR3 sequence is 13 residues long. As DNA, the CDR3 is TGTGCCTGGAGGGACAGGGGGTTAACTGAAGCTTTCTTT. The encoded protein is CAWRDRGLTEAFF. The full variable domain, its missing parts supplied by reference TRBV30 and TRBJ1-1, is SQTIHQWPATLVQPVGSPLSLECTVEGTSNPNLYWYRQAAGRGLQLLFYSVGIGQISSEVPQNLSASRPQDRQFILSSKKLLLSDSGFYLCAWRDRGLTEAFFGQGTRLTVV.

Here the CDR3 DNA reads TGTGCCAGCAGCTTAGCGCCGACTGCGGTCTACGAGCAGTACTTC. Its protein is CASSLAPTAVYEQYF. The chain carries TRBV7-2 and TRBJ2-7; D remains unclear. The V end was cut by 0 bases, the J end by 3 bases, with 12 bases between. Germline CDR1 and CDR2: SGHTA and FQGNSA. The CDR3 loop spans 15 amino acids.

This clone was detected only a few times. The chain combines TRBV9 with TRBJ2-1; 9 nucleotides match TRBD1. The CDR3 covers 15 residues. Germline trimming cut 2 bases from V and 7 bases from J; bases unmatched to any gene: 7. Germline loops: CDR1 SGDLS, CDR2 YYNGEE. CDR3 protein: CASSVRDRVGNEQFF. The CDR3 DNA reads TGTGCCAGCAGCGTCCGGGACAGGGTAGGGAATGAGCAGTTCTTC.